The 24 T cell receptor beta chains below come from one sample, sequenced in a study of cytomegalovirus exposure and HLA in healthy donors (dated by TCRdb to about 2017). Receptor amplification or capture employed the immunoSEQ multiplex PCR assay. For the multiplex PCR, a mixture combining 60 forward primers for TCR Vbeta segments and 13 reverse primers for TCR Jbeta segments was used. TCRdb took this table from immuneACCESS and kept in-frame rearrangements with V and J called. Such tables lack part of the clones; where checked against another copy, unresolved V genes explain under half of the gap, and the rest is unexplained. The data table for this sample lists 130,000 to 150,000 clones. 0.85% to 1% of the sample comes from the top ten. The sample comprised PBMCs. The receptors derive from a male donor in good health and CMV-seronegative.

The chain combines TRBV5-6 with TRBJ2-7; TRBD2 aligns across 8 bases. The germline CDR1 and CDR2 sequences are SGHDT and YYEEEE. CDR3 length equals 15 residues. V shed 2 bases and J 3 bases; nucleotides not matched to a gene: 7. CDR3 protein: CASSLLPGLDYEQYF. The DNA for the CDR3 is TGTGCCAGCAGCTTACTTCCGGGACTAGACTACGAGCAGTACTTC.

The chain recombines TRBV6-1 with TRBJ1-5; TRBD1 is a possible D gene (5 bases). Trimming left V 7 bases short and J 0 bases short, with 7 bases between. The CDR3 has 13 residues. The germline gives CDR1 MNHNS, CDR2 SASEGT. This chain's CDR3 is CASTGISNQPQHF. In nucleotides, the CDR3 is TGTGCCAGCACAGGGATTAGCAATCAGCCCCAGCATTTT.

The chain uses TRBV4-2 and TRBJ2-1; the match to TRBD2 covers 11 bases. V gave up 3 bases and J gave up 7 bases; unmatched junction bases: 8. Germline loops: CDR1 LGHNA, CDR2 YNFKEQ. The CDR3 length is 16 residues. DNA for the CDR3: TGTGCCAGCAGCCAGGTAGCGGGGGGGCCGGGGAATGAGCAGTTCTTC. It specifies CASSQVAGGPGNEQFF.

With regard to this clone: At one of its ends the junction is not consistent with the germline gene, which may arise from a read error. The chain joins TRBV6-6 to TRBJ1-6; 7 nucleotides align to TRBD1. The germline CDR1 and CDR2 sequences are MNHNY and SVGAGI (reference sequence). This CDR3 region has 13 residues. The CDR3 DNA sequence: TGTGCCAGCAGTTACTCCTCGACCGAAACCAGGGGGTTT. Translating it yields CASSYSSTETRGF.

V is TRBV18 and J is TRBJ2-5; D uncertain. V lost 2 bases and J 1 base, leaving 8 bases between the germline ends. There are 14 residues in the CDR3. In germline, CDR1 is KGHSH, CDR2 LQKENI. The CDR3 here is CASSPLGSQETQYF. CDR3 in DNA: TGTGCCAGCTCACCATTGGGCAGCCAAGAGACCCAGTACTTC.

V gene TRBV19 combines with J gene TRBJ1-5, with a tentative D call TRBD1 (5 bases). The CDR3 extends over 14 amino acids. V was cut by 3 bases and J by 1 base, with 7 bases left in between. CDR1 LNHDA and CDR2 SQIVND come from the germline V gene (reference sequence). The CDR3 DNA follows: TGTGCCAGTAGTATGGGGGGGAGCAATCAGCCCCAGCATTTT. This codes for CASSMGGSNQPQHF. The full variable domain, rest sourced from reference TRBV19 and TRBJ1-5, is DGGITQSPKYLFRKEGQNVTLSCEQNLNHDAMYWYRQDPGQGLRLIYYSQIVNDFQKGDIAEGYSVSREKKESFPLTVTSAQKNPTAFYLCASSMGGSNQPQHFGDGTRLSIL.

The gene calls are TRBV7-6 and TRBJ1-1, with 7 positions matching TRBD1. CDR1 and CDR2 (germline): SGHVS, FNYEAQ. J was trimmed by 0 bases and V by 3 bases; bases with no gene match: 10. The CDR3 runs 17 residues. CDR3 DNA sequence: TGTGCCAGCAGCTTGGTGACAGGGATGTCCGTGAACACTGAAGCTTTCTTT. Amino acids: CASSLVTGMSVNTEAFF.

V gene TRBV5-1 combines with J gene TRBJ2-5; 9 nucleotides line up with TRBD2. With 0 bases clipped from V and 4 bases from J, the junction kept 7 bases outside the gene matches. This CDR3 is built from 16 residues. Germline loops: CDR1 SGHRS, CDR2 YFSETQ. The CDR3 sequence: CASSLGSGLAGETQYF. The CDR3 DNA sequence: TGCGCCAGCAGCTTGGGATCGGGACTAGCAGGAGAGACCCAGTACTTC.

In DNA, the CDR3 is TGTGCCAGCAGCTTCGGTGCGTTAAGCTCCTACGAGCAGTACTTC. It codes for CASSFGALSSYEQYF. The genes are TRBV5-6 and TRBJ2-7, with D hard to call. CDR1 is SGHDT, CDR2 YYEEEE, per germline. Deletions cut 2 bases from V and 0 bases from J, with 12 bases between. The CDR3 totals 15 residues.

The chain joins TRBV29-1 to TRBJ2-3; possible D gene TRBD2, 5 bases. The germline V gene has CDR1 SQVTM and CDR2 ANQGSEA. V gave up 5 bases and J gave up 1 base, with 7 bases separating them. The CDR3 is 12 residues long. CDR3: CSVFSGTDTQYF. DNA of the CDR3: TGCAGCGTTTTTAGCGGCACAGATACGCAGTATTTT.

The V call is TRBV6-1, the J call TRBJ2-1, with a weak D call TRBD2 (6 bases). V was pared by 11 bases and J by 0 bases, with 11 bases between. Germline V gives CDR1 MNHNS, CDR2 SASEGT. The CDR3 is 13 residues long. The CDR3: CALRGTSYNEQFF. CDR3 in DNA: TGTGCCTTGCGCGGGACCTCCTACAATGAGCAGTTCTTC.

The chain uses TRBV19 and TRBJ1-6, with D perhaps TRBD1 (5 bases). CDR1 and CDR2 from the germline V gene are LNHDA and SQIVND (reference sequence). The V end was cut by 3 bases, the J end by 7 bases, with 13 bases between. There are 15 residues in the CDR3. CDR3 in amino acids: CASSIQGVTNSPLHF. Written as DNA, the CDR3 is TGTGCCAGTAGTATCCAGGGTGTTACGAATTCACCCCTCCACTTT.

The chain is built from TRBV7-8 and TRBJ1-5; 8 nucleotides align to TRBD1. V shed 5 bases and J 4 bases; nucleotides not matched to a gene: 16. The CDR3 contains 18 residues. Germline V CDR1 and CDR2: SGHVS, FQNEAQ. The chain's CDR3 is CASSLTSIGQGKNQPQHF. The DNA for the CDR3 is TGTGCCAGCAGCCTAACGTCAATCGGACAGGGCAAGAATCAGCCCCAGCATTTT.

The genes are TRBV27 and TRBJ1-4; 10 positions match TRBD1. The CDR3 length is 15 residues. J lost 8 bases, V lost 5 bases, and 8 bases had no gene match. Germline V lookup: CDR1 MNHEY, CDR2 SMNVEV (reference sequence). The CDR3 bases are TGTGCCAGCAGTACTCAGGGACAGGGGAGAGAAAAACTGTTTTTT. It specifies CASSTQGQGREKLFF.

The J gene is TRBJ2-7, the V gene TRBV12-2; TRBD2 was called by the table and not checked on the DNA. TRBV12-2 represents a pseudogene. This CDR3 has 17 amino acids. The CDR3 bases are TGTGCAAGTCGCTCTACTAGCGGGGGAGTCGTAGGCTACGAGCAGTACTTC. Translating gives CASRSTSGGVVGYEQYF.

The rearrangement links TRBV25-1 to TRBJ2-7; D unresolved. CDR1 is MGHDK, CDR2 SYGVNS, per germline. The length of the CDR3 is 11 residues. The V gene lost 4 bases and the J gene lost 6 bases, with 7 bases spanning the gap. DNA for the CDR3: TGTGCCAGCAGTGGCACTATCGAGCAGTACTTC. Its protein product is CASSGTIEQYF.

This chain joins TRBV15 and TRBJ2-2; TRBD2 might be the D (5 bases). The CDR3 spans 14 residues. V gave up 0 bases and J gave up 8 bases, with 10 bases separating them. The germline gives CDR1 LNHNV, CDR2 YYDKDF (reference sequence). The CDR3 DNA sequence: TGTGCCACCAGCAGAGACGGGGATCTGGGGGAGCTGTTTTTT. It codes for CATSRDGDLGELFF.

Here the CDR3 reads CASSSGTGAPNTGELFF. In DNA form, the CDR3 reads TGTGCCAGCAGTAGTGGCACAGGGGCTCCGAACACCGGGGAGCTGTTTTTT. This chain links TRBV7-3 with TRBJ2-2; TRBD1 aligns across 7 bases. V lost 6 bases and J lost 0; bases outside the gene matches: 10. Germline V lookup: CDR1 SGHTA, CDR2 FQGTGA. The CDR3 has 17 amino acids.

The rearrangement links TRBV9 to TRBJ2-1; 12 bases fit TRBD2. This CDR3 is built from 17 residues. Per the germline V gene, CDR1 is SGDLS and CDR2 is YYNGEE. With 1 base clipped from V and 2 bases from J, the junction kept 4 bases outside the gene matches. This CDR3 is CASSVRGLAGTYNEQFF. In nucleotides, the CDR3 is TGTGCCAGCAGCGTACGAGGACTAGCGGGGACCTACAATGAGCAGTTCTTC. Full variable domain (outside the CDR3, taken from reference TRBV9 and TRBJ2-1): DSGVTQTPKHLITATGQRVTLRCSPRSGDLSVYWYQQSLDQGLQFLIQYYNGEERAKGNILERFSAQQFPDLHSELNLSSLELGDSALYFCASSVRGLAGTYNEQFFGPGTRLTVL.

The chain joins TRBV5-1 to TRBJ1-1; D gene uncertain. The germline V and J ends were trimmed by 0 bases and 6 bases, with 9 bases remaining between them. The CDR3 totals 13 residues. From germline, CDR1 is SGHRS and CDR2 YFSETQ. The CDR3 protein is CASSLVADAEAFF. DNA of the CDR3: TGCGCCAGCAGCTTGGTGGCAGATGCTGAAGCTTTCTTT.

Here the CDR3 reads CASSLGASGRAETQYF. The CDR3 coding sequence is TGCGCCAGCAGCTTGGGAGCCAGCGGGAGGGCTGAGACCCAGTACTTC. The V gene is TRBV5-1, the J gene TRBJ2-5; 10 nucleotides agree with TRBD2. Germline V CDR1 and CDR2: SGHRS, YFSETQ. This CDR3 has 16 residues. V shed 0 bases, J shed 5 bases, and the junction held 7 bases outside the gene matches.

CDR3 amino acids: CASSYGTGGIDTQYF. The CDR3 DNA sequence: TGTGCCAGCAGCTACGGGACAGGGGGGATAGATACGCAGTATTTT. J is TRBJ2-3 and V is TRBV7-9; 11 positions match TRBD1. The CDR3 sequence is 15 residues long. V was pared by 4 bases and J by 5 bases, with 5 bases of the junction left unmatched. The germline V gene encodes CDR1 SEHNR and CDR2 FQNEAQ (reference sequence).

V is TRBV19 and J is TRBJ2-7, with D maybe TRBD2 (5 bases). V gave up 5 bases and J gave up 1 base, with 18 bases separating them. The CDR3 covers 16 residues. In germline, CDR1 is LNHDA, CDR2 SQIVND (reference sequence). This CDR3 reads CASSPPRALGSYEQYF. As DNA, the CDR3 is TGTGCCAGTAGTCCCCCCCGAGCACTAGGATCCTACGAGCAGTACTTC. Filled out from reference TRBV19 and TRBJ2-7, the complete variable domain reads DGGITQSPKYLFRKEGQNVTLSCEQNLNHDAMYWYRQDPGQGLRLIYYSQIVNDFQKGDIAEGYSVSREKKESFPLTVTSAQKNPTAFYLCASSPPRALGSYEQYFGPGTRLTVT.

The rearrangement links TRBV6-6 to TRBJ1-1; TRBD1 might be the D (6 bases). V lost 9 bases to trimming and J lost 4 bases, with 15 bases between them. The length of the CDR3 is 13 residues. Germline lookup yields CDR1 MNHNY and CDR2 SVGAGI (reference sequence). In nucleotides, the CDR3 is TGTGCCAGTCACAGGGAGAGGGGCACTGAAGCTTTCTTT. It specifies CASHRERGTEAFF.